This TCR beta chain was recorded in a study of shared clonotypes between healthy human individuals. Study outcomes and limitations: Blood alone was sampled, and tissue repertoires likely differ. Measured sharing among donors was expected to vary with sequencing depth.

Deep level was the assay's run setting. Only in-frame clones appear in the TCRdb table, and some are missing; sequencing was by immunoSEQ multiplex PCR. The sample includes roughly 1,500,000 clones, around 98.5% of them seen just once. The authors divided CD4+ cells into CD45RA+ naive and CD45RA-negative memory subsets. Points on this clone: Antigen unknown.

CDR1 is SQVTM and CDR2 is ANQGSEA in the germline V gene. The V and J ends lost 5 bases and 3 bases, in that order; junction bases with no gene match: 1. The CDR3 length is 12 residues. The sample was naive CD4+ T cells sorted from blood. Subset reported: CD45RA+ positively selected. V and J are TRBV29-1 and TRBJ2-7; 10 nucleotides agree with TRBD2. This TCR came from a man aged 30-40 years in good health. CDR3 loop: CSVQREGYEQYF. Here the CDR3 DNA reads TGCAGCGTTCAGCGGGAGGGCTACGAGCAGTACTTC.